This is a list of T cell receptor beta chains from one sample in a study of human T cells and chemical hapten exposure. TCRdb called the RACE reads again in MiXCR, with one record for every CDR3 protein. The sample has 360,000 or so distinct CDR3 sequences, 6% to 7% seen once. This specimen consisted of whole blood, obtained in connection with sensitization to the hapten diphenylcyclopropenone (DPC). These receptors originate from a young woman with alopecia areata. Some clones in this sample may be carry-over from other donors' samples. Each CDR3 is given with its conserved first and last residue. D genes are given only for firm matches. Size is omitted from some rows. Given values are once, few, many or a class for expanded clones.

clone_size,j_call,v_call,d_call,cdr3_aa,cdr3_nt
-,TRBJ1-6,TRBV2,TRBD1,CASSYRGGNSPLHF,TGTGCCAGCAGTTACAGGGGAGGGAATTCACCCCTCCACTTT
few,TRBJ1-4,TRBV5-1,-,CASSLNPGWTNEKLFF,TGCGCCAGCAGTCTTAATCCAGGGTGGACTAATGAAAAACTGTTTTTT
-,TRBJ1-5,TRBV10-3,TRBD1,CAIRGQANQPQHF,TGTGCCATCAGGGGACAGGCAAATCAGCCCCAGCATTTT
many,TRBJ2-6,TRBV5-1,-,CASSLLTGQYSGANVLTF,TGCGCCAGCAGCTTGCTCACAGGGCAATACTCTGGGGCCAACGTCCTGACTTTC
many,TRBJ2-7,TRBV25-1,-,CASSAGRLYEQYF,TGTGCCAGCAGTGCCGGTCGCTTATACGAGCAGTACTTC
few,TRBJ2-1,TRBV20-1,-,CSAKDGYNEQFF,TGCAGTGCGAAGGACGGGTACAATGAGCAGTTCTTC
-,TRBJ2-3,TRBV5-1,TRBD2,CASSRAASGGNTDTQYF,TGCGCCAGCAGCCGAGCTGCGAGCGGGGGCAACACAGATACGCAGTATTTT
few,TRBJ1-5,TRBV5-6,TRBD1,CASSIGQGPNQPQHF,TGTGCCAGCAGCATAGGACAGGGCCCCAATCAGCCCCAGCATTTT
many,TRBJ2-3,TRBV7-6,-,CASSLSGGRTDTQYF,TGTGCCAGCAGCTTATCAGGAGGGCGCACAGATACGCAGTATTTT
many,TRBJ1-1,TRBV29-1,-,CSTSRGQGSEAFF,TGCAGCACATCGAGGGGCCAGGGGAGTGAAGCTTTCTTT
few,TRBJ1-2,TRBV12-3/TRBV12-4,-,CASSQQVDYGYTF,TGTGCCAGCAGTCAACAGGTTGACTATGGCTACACCTTC